Following are 12 T cell receptor beta chains from one sample sequenced in a study of CD4 T cells in relation to SARS-CoV-2 and coronaviruses (dated by TCRdb to the early 2020s). Library construction relied on the immunoSEQ multiplex PCR assay. What TCRdb holds here is the immuneACCESS table cut down to in-frame rearrangements. Part of the clones is not present; checked against another copy, under half of the missing clones reflect an unresolved V gene, and the others are unexplained. This sample gives 25,000 to 35,000 clones in total; about three quarters of them show up just once. Roughly 15% of the sample is held by the ten biggest clonotypes. CD4+ T cells from unexposed donors were collected before the COVID-19 pandemic (2011-2018). Following 10 days of culture, the EasySep CD4+ T cell isolation kit was used to isolate CD4+ T cells. These receptors' targets are unknown. The source material was CD4+ T cells from PBMCs, cultured in vitro. The receptor source for this set is a human donor in good health.

The chain combines TRBV7-8 with TRBJ1-4; no reliable D call. Trimming left V 2 bases short and J 7 bases short, with 14 bases between. Germline loops: CDR1 SGHVS, CDR2 FQNEAQ. The CDR3 loop spans 15 amino acids. CDR3 DNA: TGTGCCAGCAGCTTAATCGGGTTCGGGGTTGAAAAACTGTTTTTT. Translation gives CASSLIGFGVEKLFF.

J is TRBJ2-5 and V is TRBV6-1; D ambiguous. V shed 0 bases and J shed 5 bases, with 4 bases lying between them. CDR3 length: 12 amino acids. Germline V gives CDR1 MNHNS, CDR2 SASEGT. The CDR3 bases are TGTGCCAGCAGTGAAGCGCGGGAGACCCAGTACTTC. Encoded protein: CASSEARETQYF.

The J gene is TRBJ2-7, the V gene TRBV25-1, with D perhaps being TRBD1 or TRBD2 (5 bases each). Per germline, CDR1 MGHDK and CDR2 SYGVNS. Trimming took off 3 bases at V and 1 base at J, with 10 bases between the two ends. CDR3 length: 14 amino acids. The CDR3 region is CASSDLGDSYEQYF. CDR3 nucleotide sequence: TGTGCCAGCAGTGACTTGGGGGATTCCTACGAGCAGTACTTC.

This clone was counted a single time. V usage is TRBV7-2 and J usage is TRBJ1-5; D remains ambiguous. The CDR3 has 14 residues. The V gene's germline CDR1 is SGHTA and CDR2 FQGNSA. V lost 2 bases and J 2 bases, leaving 7 bases between the germline ends. The DNA for the CDR3 is TGTGCCAGCAGCTTAATCCAGGGCAATCAGCCCCAGCATTTT. It is translated as CASSLIQGNQPQHF.

V and J are TRBV5-4 and TRBJ2-1, with D uncertain. Trimming shortened V by 4 bases and J by 5 bases, and 13 bases separated the two germline ends. Germline V gene lookup returns CDR1 SGHNT and CDR2 YYREEE (reference sequence). This CDR3 has 14 residues. DNA for the CDR3: TGTGCCAGCAGCCCCGTTGGGCTGGACAATGAGCAGTTCTTC. Translated, it gives CASSPVGLDNEQFF.

V gene TRBV7-2 combines with J gene TRBJ2-5, with TRBD2 matching 8 bases. Germline CDR1 is SGHTA and CDR2 is FQGNSA. This CDR3 contains 16 residues. With V trimmed by 2 bases and J by 1 base, 6 bases remained unmatched. The CDR3, as DNA: TGTGCCAGCAGCTTAACTAGCGGTCCACTCCAAGAGACCCAGTACTTC. Protein: CASSLTSGPLQETQYF.

This clone was detected once. The J gene is TRBJ2-1, the V gene TRBV11-2; TRBD2 matches 10 bases. Per germline, CDR1 SGHAT and CDR2 FQNNGV. The CDR3 spans 16 residues. The V gene end was trimmed by 1 base and the J gene end by 2 bases; junction bases not matched to a gene: 2. The CDR3 bases are TGTGCCAGCAGCTTAGGAGGACTAGCGGCCTACAATGAGCAGTTCTTC. It yields the protein CASSLGGLAAYNEQFF.

This clone came up a few times. The chain is built from TRBV5-1 and TRBJ2-1, with 10 bases identical to TRBD2. V lost 4 bases, J lost 8 bases, and 15 bases stayed unmatched. Per the germline V gene, CDR1 is SGHRS and CDR2 is YFSETQ. This CDR3 is built from 17 residues. The CDR3 DNA sequence: TGCGCCAGCAGCGCTGGAGGCCTGGCTAGCGGGGGTCATGAGCAGTTCTTC. This codes for CASSAGGLASGGHEQFF. The complete variable domain, with remaining parts taken from reference TRBV5-1 and TRBJ2-1, reads KAGVTQTPRYLIKTRGQQVTLSCSPISGHRSVSWYQQTPGQGLQFLFEYFSETQRNKGNFPGRFSGRQFSNSRSEMNVSTLELGDSALYLCASSAGGLASGGHEQFFGPGTRLTVL.

This chain links TRBV7-9 with TRBJ2-1; D could derive from TRBD1 or TRBD2 (5 bases each). Trimming took off 5 bases at V and 5 bases at J, with 13 bases between the two ends. The CDR3 runs 14 residues. Germline CDR1 reads SEHNR; CDR2 reads FQNEAQ (reference sequence). The chain's CDR3 is CASSPGTPDNEQFF. In DNA form, the CDR3 reads TGTGCCAGCAGCCCAGGGACCCCTGACAATGAGCAGTTCTTC.

V gene TRBV5-6 combines with J gene TRBJ1-5; tentative D call: TRBD1 (5 bases). In germline, CDR1 is SGHDT, CDR2 YYEEEE. Trimming cost V 0 bases and J 6 bases, with 13 bases left between them. The CDR3 has 15 residues. The CDR3 sequence is CASSLAGGGRQPQHF. The CDR3 region has the DNA TGTGCCAGCAGCTTGGCCGGGGGGGGACGTCAGCCCCAGCATTTT.

CDR3 loop: CASSLDGGVNGYTF. The CDR3 region has the DNA TGTGCCAGCAGCTTGGACGGGGGAGTTAATGGCTACACCTTC. This chain connects TRBV5-4 to TRBJ1-2, with D possibly matching TRBD1 (5 bases). Germline V CDR1 and CDR2: SGHNT, YYREEE (reference sequence). V lost 0 bases and J lost 6, with 12 bases in between. The CDR3 is made up of 14 amino acids.

The J gene is TRBJ2-7, the V gene TRBV27, with D perhaps TRBD2 (6 bases). The V and J ends lost 5 bases and 3 bases respectively, with 11 bases between them. The CDR3 spans 13 residues. From germline, CDR1 is MNHEY and CDR2 SMNVEV (reference sequence). This CDR3 reads CASSPWTNYEQYF. The CDR3 DNA follows: TGTGCCAGCAGTCCCTGGACTAACTACGAGCAGTACTTC.